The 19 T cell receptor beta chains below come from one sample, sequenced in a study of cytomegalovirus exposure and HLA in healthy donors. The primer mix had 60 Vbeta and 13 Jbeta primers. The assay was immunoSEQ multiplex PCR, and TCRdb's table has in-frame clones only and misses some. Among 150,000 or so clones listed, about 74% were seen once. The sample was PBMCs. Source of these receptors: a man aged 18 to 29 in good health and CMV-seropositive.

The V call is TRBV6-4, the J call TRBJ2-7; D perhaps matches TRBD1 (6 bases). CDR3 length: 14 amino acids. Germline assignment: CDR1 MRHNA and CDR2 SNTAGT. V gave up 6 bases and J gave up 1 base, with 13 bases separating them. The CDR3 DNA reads TGTGCCAGCAGACGGGACACCAGATCCTACGAGCAGTACTTC. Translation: CASRRDTRSYEQYF.

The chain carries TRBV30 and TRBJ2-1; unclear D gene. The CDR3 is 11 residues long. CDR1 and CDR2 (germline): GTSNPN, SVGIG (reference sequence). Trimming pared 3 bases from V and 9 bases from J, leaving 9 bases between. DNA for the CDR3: TGTGCCTGGAGACCTGGGCCTGAGCAGTTCTTC. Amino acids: CAWRPGPEQFF.

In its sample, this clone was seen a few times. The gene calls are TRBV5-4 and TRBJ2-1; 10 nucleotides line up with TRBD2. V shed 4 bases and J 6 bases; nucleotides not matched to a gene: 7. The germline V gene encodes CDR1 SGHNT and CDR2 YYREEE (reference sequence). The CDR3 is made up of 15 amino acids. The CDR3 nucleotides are TGTGCCAGCAGCCACCTAGCGGGAGCACGCAATGAGCAGTTCTTC. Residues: CASSHLAGARNEQFF.

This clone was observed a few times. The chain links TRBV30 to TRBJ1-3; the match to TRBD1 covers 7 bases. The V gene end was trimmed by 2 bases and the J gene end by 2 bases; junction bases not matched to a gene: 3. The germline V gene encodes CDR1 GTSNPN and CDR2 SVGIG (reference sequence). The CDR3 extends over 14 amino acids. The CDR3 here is CAWSQGTAGNTIYF. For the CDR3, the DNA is TGTGCCTGGAGTCAGGGGACAGCTGGAAACACCATATATTTT.

The CDR3 reads CAITRGGMDEQFF. In nucleotides, the CDR3 is TGTGCCATCACCCGGGGGGGTATGGATGAGCAGTTCTTC. The V call is TRBV10-3, the J call TRBJ2-1; 8 nucleotides line up with TRBD2. This CDR3 is 13 amino acids long. The germline gives CDR1 ENHRY, CDR2 SYGVKD. V shed 7 bases and J 8 bases; nucleotides not matched to a gene: 7.

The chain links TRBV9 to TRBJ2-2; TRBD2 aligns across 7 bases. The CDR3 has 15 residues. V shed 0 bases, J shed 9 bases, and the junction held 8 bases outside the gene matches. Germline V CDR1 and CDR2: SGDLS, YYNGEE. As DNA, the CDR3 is TGTGCCAGCAGCGTAGGGCCAGCGGGGCAGAGGGAGCTGTTTTTT. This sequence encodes CASSVGPAGQRELFF.

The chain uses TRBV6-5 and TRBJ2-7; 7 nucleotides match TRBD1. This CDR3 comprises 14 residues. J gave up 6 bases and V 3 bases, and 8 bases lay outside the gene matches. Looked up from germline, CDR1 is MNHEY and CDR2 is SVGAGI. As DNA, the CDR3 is TGTGCCAGCAGTTATCTAAGGACAGGCGGCGAGCAGTACTTC. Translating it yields CASSYLRTGGEQYF.

The CDR3 loop is CASRPTGNTEAFF. CDR3 sequence (DNA): TGTGCCAGCAGACCCACAGGGAACACTGAAGCTTTCTTT. The genes are TRBV27 and TRBJ1-1; perhaps TRBD1 as D (5 bases). CDR3 length: 13 amino acids. The germline gives CDR1 MNHEY, CDR2 SMNVEV (reference sequence). V was trimmed by 6 bases and J by 1 base, leaving 9 bases between them.

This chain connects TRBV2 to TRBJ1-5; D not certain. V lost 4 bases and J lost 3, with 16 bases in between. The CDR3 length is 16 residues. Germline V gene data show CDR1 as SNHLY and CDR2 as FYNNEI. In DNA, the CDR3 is TGTGCCAGCAGTGGGCTGCCAGGCTTGAACAATCAGCCCCAGCATTTT. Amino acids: CASSGLPGLNNQPQHF.

Here the CDR3 reads CASSEATGTRNSPLHF. DNA for the CDR3: TGTGCCAGCAGTGAAGCGACAGGAACACGGAATTCACCCCTCCACTTT. This chain joins TRBV6-1 and TRBJ1-6; possible D gene TRBD1, 6 bases. The germline V and J ends were trimmed by 0 bases and 7 bases, with 13 bases remaining between them. Looked up from germline, CDR1 is MNHNS and CDR2 is SASEGT. This CDR3 region has 16 residues.

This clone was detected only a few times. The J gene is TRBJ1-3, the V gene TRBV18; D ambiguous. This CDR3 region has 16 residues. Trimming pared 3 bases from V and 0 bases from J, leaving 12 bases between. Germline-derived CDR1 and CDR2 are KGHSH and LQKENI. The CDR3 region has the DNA TGTGCCAGCTCACCGGCAGCGCCGAGCTCTGGAAACACCATATATTTT. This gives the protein CASSPAAPSSGNTIYF.

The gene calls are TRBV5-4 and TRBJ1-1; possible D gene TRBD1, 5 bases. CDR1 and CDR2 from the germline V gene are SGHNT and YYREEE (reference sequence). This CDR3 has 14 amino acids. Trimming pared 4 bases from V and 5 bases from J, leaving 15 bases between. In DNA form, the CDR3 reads TGTGCCAGCAGCCCCTTACCTGGGGGGACTGAAGCTTTCTTT. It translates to CASSPLPGGTEAFF.

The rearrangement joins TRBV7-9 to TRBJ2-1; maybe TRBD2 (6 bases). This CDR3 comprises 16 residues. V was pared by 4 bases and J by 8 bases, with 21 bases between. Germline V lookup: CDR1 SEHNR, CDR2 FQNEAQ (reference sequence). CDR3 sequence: CASSSTFTGVSDEQFF. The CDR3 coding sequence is TGTGCCAGCAGCTCGACCTTTACGGGGGTGAGCGATGAGCAGTTCTTC. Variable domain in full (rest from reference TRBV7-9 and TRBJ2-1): DTGVSQNPRHKITKRGQNVTFRCDPISEHNRLYWYRQTLGQGPEFLTYFQNEAQLEKSRLLSDRFSAERPKGSFSTLEIQRTEQGDSAMYLCASSSTFTGVSDEQFFGPGTRLTVL.

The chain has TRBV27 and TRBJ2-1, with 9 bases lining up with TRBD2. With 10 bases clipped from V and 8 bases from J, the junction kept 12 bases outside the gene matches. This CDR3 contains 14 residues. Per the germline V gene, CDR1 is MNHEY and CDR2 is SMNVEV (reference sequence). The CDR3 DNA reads TGTGCCACCGGACGGGCGGGAGGGCTCGATGAGCAGTTCTTC. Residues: CATGRAGGLDEQFF.

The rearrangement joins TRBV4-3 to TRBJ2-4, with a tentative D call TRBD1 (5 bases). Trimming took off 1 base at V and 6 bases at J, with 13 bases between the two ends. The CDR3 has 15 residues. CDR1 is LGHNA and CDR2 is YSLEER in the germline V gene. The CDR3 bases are TGCGCCAGCAGCCAAGGGGCGGAGCAGGGAAACATTCAGTACTTC. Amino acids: CASSQGAEQGNIQYF.

Here the CDR3 DNA reads TGCGCCAGCAGCCCTGGACTAGCGTGGGAGCAGTACTTC. It specifies CASSPGLAWEQYF. This sequence joins TRBV10-2 and TRBJ2-7, with 9 bases fitting TRBD2. The trim removed 6 bases at V and 7 bases at J, leaving 7 bases unmatched. CDR3 length: 13 amino acids. The germline V gene has CDR1 WSHSY and CDR2 SAAADI.

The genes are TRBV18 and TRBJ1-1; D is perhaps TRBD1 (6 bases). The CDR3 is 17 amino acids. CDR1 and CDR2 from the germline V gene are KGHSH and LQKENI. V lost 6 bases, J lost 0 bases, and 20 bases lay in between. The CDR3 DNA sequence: TGTGCCAGCTCCGTCCAGGTCGGAGGGGGGGTGAACACTGAAGCTTTCTTT. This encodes CASSVQVGGGVNTEAFF. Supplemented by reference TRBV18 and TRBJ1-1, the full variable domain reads NAGVMQNPRHLVRRRGQEARLRCSPMKGHSHVYWYRQLPEEGLKFMVYLQKENIIDESGMPKERFSAEFPKEGPSILRIQQVVRGDSAAYFCASSVQVGGGVNTEAFFGQGTRLTVV.

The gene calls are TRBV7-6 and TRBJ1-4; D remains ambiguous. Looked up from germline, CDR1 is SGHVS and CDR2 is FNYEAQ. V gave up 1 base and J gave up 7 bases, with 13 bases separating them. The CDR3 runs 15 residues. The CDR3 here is CASSLEVARVEKLFF. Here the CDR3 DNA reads TGTGCCAGCAGCTTAGAGGTGGCGAGGGTTGAAAAACTGTTTTTT.

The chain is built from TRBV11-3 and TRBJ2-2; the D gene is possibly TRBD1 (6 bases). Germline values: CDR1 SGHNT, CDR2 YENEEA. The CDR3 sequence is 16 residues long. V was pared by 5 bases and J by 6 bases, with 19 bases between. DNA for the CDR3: TGTGCCAGCAGCGAAAGGACAGCGCCTCAGCCCGGGGAGCTGTTTTTT. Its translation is CASSERTAPQPGELFF.